The 27 T cell receptor beta chains below come from one sample, sequenced in a study of response to subunit inactivated influenza vaccine (dated by TCRdb to between 2018 and 2020). Libraries were prepared through RT-PCR. For sequencing, an Illumina HiSeq 2500 was employed. TCRdb cleaned the public reads at Q25 with fastp, built clones with MiXCR and kept in-frame beta chains. CDR3 protein sequences are deduplicated, and each keeps its most common genes and DNA. The sample table lists a few hundred thousand distinct CDR3 sequences, approximately 21% of them with a count of one. Together, the top ten hold 10% of the sample. The starting material was PBMCs from blood, obtained approximately 20 months after vaccination. These TCRs come from a man between 50 and 69 years old who received an inactivated influenza vaccine. Donor details come from another sample of the same person, matched by shared clones.

This clonotype was seen more than once but under ten times. The rearrangement links TRBV6-5 to TRBJ2-5; unclear D gene. The CDR3 consists of 12 residues. Germline loops: CDR1 MNHEY, CDR2 SVGAGI. Trimming took 6 bases from V and 5 from J, leaving 10 bases between them. The CDR3 reads CASSSIGETQYF. CDR3 nucleotide sequence: TGTGCCAGCAGCTCAATCGGGGAGACCCAGTACTTC.

The rearrangement joins TRBV10-3 to TRBJ2-3; D might be TRBD1 (6 bases). V lost 5 bases and J lost 0, with 9 bases in between. The CDR3 sequence is 14 residues long. Germline values: CDR1 ENHRY, CDR2 SYGVKD. The CDR3 spells CAISTGLSTDTQYF. In DNA, the CDR3 is TGTGCCATCAGTACAGGGCTTAGCACAGATACGCAGTATTTT.

This chain connects TRBV4-1 to TRBJ2-1, with D perhaps matching TRBD2 (5 bases). The CDR3 is 18 amino acids. V lost 3 bases and J 0 bases, leaving 18 bases between the germline ends. Germline-derived CDR1 and CDR2 are MGHRA and YSYEKL. The DNA for the CDR3 is TGCGCCAGCAGCCAGTTAGGACTCGGTGAGAGCTCCTACAATGAGCAGTTCTTC. Its protein product is CASSQLGLGESSYNEQFF.

This clonotype has at least ten counts. This rearrangement joins TRBV12-3 or TRBV12-4 to TRBJ2-1; D gene unclear. This CDR3 contains 11 residues. Trimming stripped 8 bases from V and 7 bases from J, with 9 bases between. The CDR3 DNA reads TGTGCCAGCGGGCCAGGAAATGAGCAGTTCTTC. Translation: CASGPGNEQFF.

The chain couples TRBV4-3 to TRBJ1-5; TRBD1 is a possible D gene (5 bases). Germline V gene sequence: CDR1 LGHNA, CDR2 YSLEER. CDR3 size: 16 residues. V shed 2 bases and J shed 6 bases, with 17 bases lying between them. CDR3 protein: CASSQRLGTNGQPQHF. Here the CDR3 DNA reads TGCGCCAGCAGCCAAAGGCTGGGGACTAACGGTCAGCCCCAGCATTTT.

The gene calls are TRBV4-2 and TRBJ1-3; D not certain. In germline, CDR1 is LGHNA, CDR2 YNFKEQ. This CDR3 comprises 16 residues. V shed 5 bases and J shed 0 bases, with 14 bases lying between them. CDR3 in DNA: TGTGCCAGCAGCTCCCAACCGATTAGCTCTGGAAACACCATATATTTT. This gives the protein CASSSQPISSGNTIYF.

The sample holds a few counts of this clonotype. This sequence joins TRBV12-3 or TRBV12-4 and TRBJ2-7; the match to TRBD1 covers 7 bases. The CDR3 has 15 amino acids. V dropped 6 bases and J dropped 1; count of bases not matched to a gene: 9. The CDR3 region has the DNA TGTGCCAGCAGGACGACAGGGTCAAGTTCCTACGAGCAGTACTTC. Translation gives CASRTTGSSSYEQYF.

This clonotype was seen a handful of times. This chain uses TRBV12-3 or TRBV12-4 with TRBJ2-1; TRBD1 is a possible D gene (5 bases). The CDR3 spans 13 residues. V was shortened by 6 bases and J by 9 bases, with 15 bases between the two germline ends. The DNA for the CDR3 is TGTGCCAGCAGGATAGACAGTCAGTTTGAGCAGTTCTTC. Amino acid sequence: CASRIDSQFEQFF.

This clonotype has at least ten counts. The V and J genes are TRBV5-1 and TRBJ1-1; 9 bases align to TRBD1. Germline-derived CDR1 and CDR2 are SGHRS and YFSETQ. The CDR3 contains 15 residues. V shed 2 bases and J 0 bases; nucleotides not matched to a gene: 2. As DNA, the CDR3 is TGCGCCAGCAGCTTACAGGGGGCCCTGAACACTGAAGCTTTCTTT. This codes for CASSLQGALNTEAFF.

This clonotype was detected only once. The chain employs TRBV19 and TRBJ1-5, with TRBD1 matching over 7 bases. This CDR3 contains 15 residues. CDR1 and CDR2 from the germline V gene are LNHDA and SQIVND (reference sequence). J gave up 4 bases and V 1 base, and 4 bases lay outside the gene matches. The CDR3 is CASSIGGTVNQPQHF. The CDR3 bases are TGTGCCAGTAGTATAGGTGGGACAGTTAATCAGCCCCAGCATTTT.

This clonotype was picked up a small number of times. The rearrangement uses TRBV7-8 and TRBJ1-4; TRBD1 matches at 8 bases. Germline V gene data show CDR1 as SGHVS and CDR2 as FQNEAQ. There are 14 residues in the CDR3. The V and J ends lost 5 bases and 4 bases, in that order; junction bases with no gene match: 3. In nucleotides, the CDR3 is TGTGCCAGCAGCCGGGGACAGGATAATGAAAAACTGTTTTTT. Its protein is CASSRGQDNEKLFF.

This clonotype was seen more than once but under ten times. The chain combines TRBV28 with TRBJ1-2; a possible D gene is TRBD1 (6 bases). CDR1 and CDR2 from the germline V gene are MDHEN and SYDVKM. The CDR3 contains 14 residues. V gave up 10 bases and J gave up 5 bases, with 20 bases separating them. This chain's CDR3 is CAIAGAGATYGYTF. CDR3 bases: TGTGCCATAGCAGGTGCGGGGGCGACTTATGGCTACACCTTC.

This clonotype showed up just a few times. The chain links TRBV2 to TRBJ2-7; TRBD1 aligns across 7 bases. CDR1 SNHLY and CDR2 FYNNEI come from the germline V gene. The CDR3 totals 16 residues. J lost 4 bases, V lost 6 bases, and 15 bases had no gene match. CDR3: CASSRGRQGSSYEQYF. CDR3 nucleotide sequence: TGTGCCAGCAGCCGTGGGCGACAGGGATCAAGTTACGAGCAGTACTTC. The whole variable domain, remainder taken from reference TRBV2 and TRBJ2-7, is EPEVTQTPSHQVTQMGQEVILRCVPISNHLYFYWYRQILGQKVEFLVSFYNNEISEKSEIFDDQFSVERPDGSNFTLKIRSTKLEDSAMYFCASSRGRQGSSYEQYFGPGTRLTVT.

This clonotype was detected only a few times. J is TRBJ2-5 and V is TRBV7-8; possibly TRBD1 or TRBD2 for D (6 bases each). The CDR3 covers 12 residues. Germline values: CDR1 SGHVS, CDR2 FQNEAQ. The V end lost 6 bases, the J end lost 4 bases, and 9 bases lay between the germline ends. CDR3 DNA sequence: TGTGCCAGCAGAAAGGGGGGAGAGACCCAGTACTTC. It encodes CASRKGGETQYF.

This clonotype came up a few times. The chain couples TRBV20-1 to TRBJ2-1; tentatively, D is TRBD2 (6 bases). V was clipped by 3 bases and J by 2 bases, with 11 bases between them. CDR1 and CDR2 (germline): DFQATT, SNEGSKA (reference sequence). This CDR3 has 14 residues. CDR3 nucleotides: TGCAGTGCTAGGTCCGGGAGTGCCTACAATGAGCAGTTCTTC. Encoded protein: CSARSGSAYNEQFF.

The chain carries TRBV4-1 and TRBJ1-4; TRBD1 agrees at 9 bases. The CDR3 spans 20 residues. Germline lookup yields CDR1 MGHRA and CDR2 YSYEKL. Unmatched junction bases numbered 12, after V lost 1 base and J lost 0 bases. CDR3 in DNA: TGCGCCAGCAGCCAAGCCGTAGGGACAGGGCGGTTGGCAACTAATGAAAAACTGTTTTTT. Encoded protein: CASSQAVGTGRLATNEKLFF.

This clonotype was counted a few times. V is TRBV2 and J is TRBJ1-5; 11 nucleotides line up with TRBD1. Germline V CDR1 and CDR2: SNHLY, FYNNEI. This CDR3 spans 14 amino acids. Trimming took 3 bases from V and 8 from J; bases not matched to a gene: 3. CDR3: CASSEGQGVKPQHF. CDR3 coding DNA: TGTGCCAGCAGTGAGGGACAGGGGGTGAAGCCCCAGCATTTT.

The chain employs TRBV7-6 and TRBJ2-2; 7 bases are shared with TRBD2. The CDR3 spans 14 residues. Germline CDR1 SGHVS, CDR2 FNYEAQ. The junction had 2 bases not matched to a gene; V was cut back by 4 bases and J by 3 bases. The CDR3 loop is CASSSRGDTGELFF. The CDR3 region has the DNA TGTGCCAGCAGCTCTCGGGGGGACACCGGGGAGCTGTTTTTT.

This chain connects TRBV5-1 to TRBJ2-7; 7 bases fit TRBD2. V lost 3 bases, J lost 0 bases, and 3 bases stayed unmatched. The CDR3 length is 14 residues. The germline CDR1 and CDR2 sequences are SGHRS and YFSETQ. CDR3 residues: CASSSAGNSYEQYF. The CDR3, as DNA: TGCGCCAGCAGCTCAGCGGGAAACTCCTACGAGCAGTACTTC.

This clonotype appeared a few times. CDR3 region: CASSDVNTGELFF. Here the CDR3 DNA reads TGTGCCAGCAGCGACGTGAACACCGGGGAGCTGTTTTTT. The J gene is TRBJ2-2, the V gene TRBV6-1; no clear D. Germline loops: CDR1 MNHNS, CDR2 SASEGT. V lost 6 bases to trimming and J lost 1 base, with 6 bases between them. This CDR3 comprises 13 residues.

This clonotype was picked up many times. The genes are TRBV19 and TRBJ1-2; D gene uncertain. The CDR3 length is 14 residues. Germline V gives CDR1 LNHDA, CDR2 SQIVND (reference sequence). Trimming took 7 bases from V and 4 from J, leaving 16 bases between them. The CDR3 spells CASKLSGGFYGYTF. CDR3 coding DNA: TGTGCCAGTAAATTATCCGGAGGGTTCTATGGCTACACCTTC.

This clonotype was picked up a small number of times. The chain has TRBV4-3 and TRBJ1-5; D remains unclear. The V end lost 0 bases, the J end lost 0 bases, and 12 bases lay between the germline ends. Germline V CDR1 and CDR2: LGHNA, YSLEER. This CDR3 spans 17 amino acids. The DNA for the CDR3 is TGCGCCAGCAGCCAAGAAATCGGGATTTATAGCAATCAGCCCCAGCATTTT. This gives the protein CASSQEIGIYSNQPQHF.

This clonotype has a handful of counts. This chain joins TRBV4-2 and TRBJ2-3; tentative D call: TRBD2 (7 bases). Trimming pared 4 bases from V and 13 bases from J, leaving 27 bases between. The CDR3 runs to 16 residues. The germline CDR1 and CDR2 sequences are LGHNA and YNFKEQ. Here the CDR3 reads CASSPTFGGALSTEYF. CDR3 bases: TGTGCCAGCAGCCCCACATTTGGGGGGGCCCTTTCCACGGAGTATTTT.

In this sample, this clonotype turned up a few times. This rearrangement joins TRBV20-1 to TRBJ1-1; 7 bases align to TRBD1. The germline V gene has CDR1 DFQATT and CDR2 SNEGSKA (reference sequence). The CDR3 covers 14 residues. CDR3 coding DNA: TGCACAGCTAATAGGGGGACAGAGAACACTGAAGCTTTCTTT. Its translation is CTANRGTENTEAFF.

This clonotype was detected many times. V gene TRBV12-3 or TRBV12-4 combines with J gene TRBJ1-2; D is uncertain. V was pared by 0 bases and J by 4 bases, with 9 bases between. CDR3 length: 14 amino acids. The CDR3 DNA reads as TGTGCCAGCAGTTTAGCAAGTTACGTCTATGGCTACACCTTC. Its protein product is CASSLASYVYGYTF.

The table lists this clonotype with many counts. This CDR3 is CASSQAGVRADGYTF. The CDR3 coding sequence is TGCGCCAGCAGCCAGGCAGGGGTTAGGGCTGATGGCTACACCTTC. The chain employs TRBV4-1 and TRBJ1-2; weak D call: TRBD1 (6 bases). Germline-derived CDR1 and CDR2 are MGHRA and YSYEKL. Trimming removed 3 bases at V and 6 bases at J, with 17 bases between. There are 15 residues in the CDR3.

This clonotype was recorded at least ten times. The rearrangement links TRBV12-3 or TRBV12-4 to TRBJ1-1, with 8 bases that match TRBD1. The length of the CDR3 is 14 residues. V shed 5 bases, J shed 7 bases, and the junction held 9 bases outside the gene matches. CDR3 loop: CASSRTGLSIEAFF. The CDR3 DNA sequence: TGTGCCAGCAGTCGGACAGGGCTTTCCATTGAAGCTTTCTTT.